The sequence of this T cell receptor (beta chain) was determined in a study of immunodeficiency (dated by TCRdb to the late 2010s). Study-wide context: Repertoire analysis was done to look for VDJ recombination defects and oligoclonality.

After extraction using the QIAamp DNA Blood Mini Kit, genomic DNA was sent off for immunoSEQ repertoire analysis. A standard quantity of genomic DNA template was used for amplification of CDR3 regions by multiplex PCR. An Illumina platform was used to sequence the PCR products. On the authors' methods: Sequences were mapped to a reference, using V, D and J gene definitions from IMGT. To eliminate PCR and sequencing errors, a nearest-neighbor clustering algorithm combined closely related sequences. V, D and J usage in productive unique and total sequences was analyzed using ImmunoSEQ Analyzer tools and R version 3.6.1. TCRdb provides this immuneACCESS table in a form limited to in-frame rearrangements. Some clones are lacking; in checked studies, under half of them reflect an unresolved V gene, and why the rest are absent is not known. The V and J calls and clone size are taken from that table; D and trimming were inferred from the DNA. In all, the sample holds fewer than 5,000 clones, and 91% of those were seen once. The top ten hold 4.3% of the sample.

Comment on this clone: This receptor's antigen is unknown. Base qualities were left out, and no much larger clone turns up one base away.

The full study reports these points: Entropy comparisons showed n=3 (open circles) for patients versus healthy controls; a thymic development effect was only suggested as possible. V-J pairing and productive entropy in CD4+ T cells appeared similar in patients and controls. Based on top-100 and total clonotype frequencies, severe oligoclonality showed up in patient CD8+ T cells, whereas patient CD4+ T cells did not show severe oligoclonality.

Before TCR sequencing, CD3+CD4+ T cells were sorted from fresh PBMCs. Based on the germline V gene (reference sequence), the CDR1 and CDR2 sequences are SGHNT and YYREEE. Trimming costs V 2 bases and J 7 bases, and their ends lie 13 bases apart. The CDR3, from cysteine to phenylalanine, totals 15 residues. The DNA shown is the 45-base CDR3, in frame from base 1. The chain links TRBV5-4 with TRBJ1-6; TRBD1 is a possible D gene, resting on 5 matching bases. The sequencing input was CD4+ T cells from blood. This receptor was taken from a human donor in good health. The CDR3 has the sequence CASSFRQGKNSPLHF. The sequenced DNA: TGTGCCAGCAGCTTTCGGCAGGGCAAAAATTCACCCCTCCACTTT.